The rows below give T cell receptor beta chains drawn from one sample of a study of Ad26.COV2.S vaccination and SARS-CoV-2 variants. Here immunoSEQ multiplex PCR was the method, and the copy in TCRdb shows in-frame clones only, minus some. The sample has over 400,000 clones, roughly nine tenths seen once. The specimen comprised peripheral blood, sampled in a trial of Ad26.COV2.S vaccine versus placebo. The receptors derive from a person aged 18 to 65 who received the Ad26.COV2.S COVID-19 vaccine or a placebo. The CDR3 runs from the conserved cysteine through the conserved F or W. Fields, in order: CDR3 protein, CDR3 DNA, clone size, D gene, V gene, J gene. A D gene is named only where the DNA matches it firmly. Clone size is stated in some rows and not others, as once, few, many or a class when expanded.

CASSQDRVTNQPQHF	TGCGCCAGCAGCCAAGACCGGGTGACCAATCAGCCCCAGCATTTT	-	-	TRBV4-1	TRBJ1-5
CASSKDFSPYNEQFF	TGTGCCAGCAGCAAGGACTTCTCCCCCTACAATGAGCAGTTCTTC	-	-	TRBV5-5	TRBJ2-1
CASSIWGRDTEAFF	TGTGCCAGTAGTATATGGGGCAGGGACACTGAAGCTTTCTTT	once	-	TRBV19	TRBJ1-1
CASSTSSGEAPTDTQYF	TGTGCCAGCAGCACTAGTAGCGGGGAGGCCCCCACAGATACGCAGTATTTT	-	TRBD2	TRBV13	TRBJ2-3
CASSLNSNQPQHF	TGTGCCAGCAGCCTAAATAGCAATCAGCCCCAGCATTTT	-	-	TRBV7-9	TRBJ1-5
CASSQDPGRTNEKLFF	TGCGCCAGCAGCCAAGATCCGGGACGGACTAATGAAAAACTGTTTTTT	once	-	TRBV4-3	TRBJ1-4
CASTPAGGGGAFF	TGTGCCAGCACCCCCGCGGGTGGGGGCGGGGCTTTCTTT	-	-	TRBV11-2	TRBJ1-1
CATAPADQPQHF	TGTGCCACCGCACCAGCGGACCAGCCCCAGCATTTT	-	-	TRBV15	TRBJ1-5
CASSELGTEDEQFF	TGTGCCAGCAGTGAATTAGGCACAGAGGATGAGCAGTTCTTC	-	-	TRBV25-1	TRBJ2-1
CASSPRDPSGQYF	TGTGCCAGCTCACCAAGGGACCCCTCAGGGCAGTACTTC	-	-	TRBV18	TRBJ2-7
CASSPRLEPGELFF	TGTGCCAGCAGCCCCCGACTAGAACCCGGGGAGCTGTTTTTT	-	-	TRBV11-2	TRBJ2-2
CSVEDGLAGRYEQFF	TGCAGCGTTGAAGACGGGCTAGCGGGACGCTATGAGCAGTTCTTC	-	TRBD2	TRBV29-1	TRBJ2-1
CASSPWDKGDQPQHF	TGTGCCAGCAGCCCCTGGGACAAGGGGGATCAGCCCCAGCATTTT	-	-	TRBV4-2	TRBJ1-5
CATSDVGQGAQTQYF	TGTGCCACCAGCGATGTGGGACAGGGGGCACAGACCCAGTACTTC	once	TRBD1	TRBV24-1	TRBJ2-5
CASSKWPGTGAIVQMNTEAFF	TGTGCCAGTAGTAAATGGCCAGGGACAGGGGCTATCGTCCAAATGAACACTGAAGCTTTCTTT	once	TRBD1	TRBV19	TRBJ1-1
CASRWDYRTDTQYF	TGTGCCAGCAGATGGGACTACCGCACAGATACGCAGTATTTT	once	TRBD2	TRBV6-5	TRBJ2-3
CATSRRGQTYEQYF	TGTGCCACCAGCAGACGAGGGCAAACCTACGAGCAGTACTTC	few	-	TRBV15	TRBJ2-7
CASSTRRGNQPQHF	TGTGCCAGTAGTACCCGTAGGGGCAATCAGCCCCAGCATTTT	-	-	TRBV19	TRBJ1-5
CASKSGQGGYGYTF	TGTGCCAGCAAGTCTGGGCAGGGTGGGTATGGCTACACCTTC	-	-	TRBV11-3	TRBJ1-2
CASSDGTRRTHYGYTF	TGTGCCAGCAGCGACGGGACAAGGCGAACCCACTATGGCTACACCTTC	-	-	TRBV6-8	TRBJ1-2
CASSVSYFTDTQYF	TGTGCCAGCAGTGTGAGCTATTTCACAGATACGCAGTATTTT	-	-	TRBV13	TRBJ2-3
CASSQLSGETQYF	TGTGCCAGCAGCCAGTTATCTGGAGAGACCCAGTACTTC	-	-	TRBV4-2	TRBJ2-5